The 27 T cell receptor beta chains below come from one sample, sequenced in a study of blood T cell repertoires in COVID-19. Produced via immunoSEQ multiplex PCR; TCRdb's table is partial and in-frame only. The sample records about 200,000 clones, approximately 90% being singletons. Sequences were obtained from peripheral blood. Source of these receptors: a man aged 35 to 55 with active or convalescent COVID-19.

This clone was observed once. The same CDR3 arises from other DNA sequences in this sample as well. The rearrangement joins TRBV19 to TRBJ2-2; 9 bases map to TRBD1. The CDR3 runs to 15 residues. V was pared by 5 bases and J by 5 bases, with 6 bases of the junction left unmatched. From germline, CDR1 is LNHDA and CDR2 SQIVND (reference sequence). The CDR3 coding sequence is TGTGCCAGTAGTCCCAGGACAGGGGTTACCGGGGAGCTGTTTTTT. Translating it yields CASSPRTGVTGELFF.

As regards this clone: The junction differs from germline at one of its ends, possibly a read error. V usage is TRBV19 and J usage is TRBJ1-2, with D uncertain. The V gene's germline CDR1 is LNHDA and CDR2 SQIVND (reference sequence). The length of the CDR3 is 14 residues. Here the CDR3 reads CASIPPAGDYGYTF. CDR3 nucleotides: TGTGCGAGTATACCCCCCGCCGGGGACTATGGCTACACCTTC.

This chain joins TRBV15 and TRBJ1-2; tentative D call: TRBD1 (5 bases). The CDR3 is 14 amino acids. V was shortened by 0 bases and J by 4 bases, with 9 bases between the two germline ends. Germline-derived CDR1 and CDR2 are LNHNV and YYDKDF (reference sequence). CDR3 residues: CATSRDRASYGYTF. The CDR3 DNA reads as TGTGCCACCAGCAGAGACAGGGCTAGCTATGGCTACACCTTC.

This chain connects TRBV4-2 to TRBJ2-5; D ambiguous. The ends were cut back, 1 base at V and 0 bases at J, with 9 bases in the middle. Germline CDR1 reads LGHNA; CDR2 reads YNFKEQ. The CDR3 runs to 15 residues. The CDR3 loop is CASSQADNHQETQYF. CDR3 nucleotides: TGTGCCAGCAGCCAAGCCGACAACCACCAAGAGACCCAGTACTTC.

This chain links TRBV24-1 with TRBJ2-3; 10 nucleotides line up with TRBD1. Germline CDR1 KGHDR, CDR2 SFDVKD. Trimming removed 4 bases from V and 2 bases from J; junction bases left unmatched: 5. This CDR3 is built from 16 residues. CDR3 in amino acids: CATSELDRGYTDTQYF. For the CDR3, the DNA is TGTGCCACCAGTGAGCTGGACAGGGGGTACACAGATACGCAGTATTTT.

The CDR3 reads CASSLSLAGGQETQYF. The CDR3 nucleotides read TGTGCCAGCAGCTTGTCCCTAGCGGGAGGACAAGAGACCCAGTACTTC. The rearrangement uses TRBV5-6 and TRBJ2-5; 11 positions match TRBD2. Germline-derived CDR1 and CDR2 are SGHDT and YYEEEE. J gave up 2 bases and V 1 base, and 4 bases lay outside the gene matches. The CDR3 is 16 amino acids.

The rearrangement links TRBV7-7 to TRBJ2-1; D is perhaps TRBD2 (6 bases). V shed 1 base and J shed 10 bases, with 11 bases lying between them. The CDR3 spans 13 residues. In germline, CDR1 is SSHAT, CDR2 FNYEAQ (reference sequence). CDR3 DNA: TGTGCCAGCAGCTTAGAACTAGCAGGCGAGCAGTTCTTC. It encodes CASSLELAGEQFF.

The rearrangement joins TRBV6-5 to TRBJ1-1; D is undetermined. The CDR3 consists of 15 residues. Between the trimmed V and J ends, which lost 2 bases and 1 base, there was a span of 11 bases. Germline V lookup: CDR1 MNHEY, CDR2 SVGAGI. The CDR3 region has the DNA TGTGCCAGCAGTTACCGAGGAATTTCGAACACTGAAGCTTTCTTT. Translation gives CASSYRGISNTEAFF.

The CDR3 DNA follows: TGTGCCAGCAGCAGGAGGACAGCGGTTTCCTACGAGCAGTACTTC. It translates to CASSRRTAVSYEQYF. This chain uses TRBV5-8 with TRBJ2-7, with TRBD1 as a possible D gene (6 bases). This CDR3 is built from 15 residues. Trimming removed 4 bases at V and 1 base at J, with 15 bases between. Per the germline V gene, CDR1 is SGHTS and CDR2 is YDEGEE.

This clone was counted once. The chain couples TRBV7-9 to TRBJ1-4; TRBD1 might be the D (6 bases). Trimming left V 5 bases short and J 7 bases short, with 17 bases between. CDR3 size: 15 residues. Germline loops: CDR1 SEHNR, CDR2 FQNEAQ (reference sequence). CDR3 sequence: CASSPDQPRGEKLFF. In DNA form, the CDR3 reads TGTGCCAGCAGCCCAGACCAGCCCAGGGGTGAAAAACTGTTTTTT.

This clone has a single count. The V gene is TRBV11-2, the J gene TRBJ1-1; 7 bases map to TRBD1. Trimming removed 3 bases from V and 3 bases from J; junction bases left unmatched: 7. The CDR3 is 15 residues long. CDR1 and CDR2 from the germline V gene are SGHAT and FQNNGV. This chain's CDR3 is CASSFRTGQHTEAFF. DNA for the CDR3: TGTGCCAGCAGCTTTCGAACGGGACAGCACACTGAAGCTTTCTTT.

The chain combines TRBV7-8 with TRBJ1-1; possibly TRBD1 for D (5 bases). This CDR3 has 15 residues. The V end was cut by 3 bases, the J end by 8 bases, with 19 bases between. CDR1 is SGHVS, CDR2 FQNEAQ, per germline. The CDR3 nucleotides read TGTGCCAGCAGCTTCGACCTGCAGGGTACCTTCGAAGCTTTCTTT. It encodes CASSFDLQGTFEAFF.

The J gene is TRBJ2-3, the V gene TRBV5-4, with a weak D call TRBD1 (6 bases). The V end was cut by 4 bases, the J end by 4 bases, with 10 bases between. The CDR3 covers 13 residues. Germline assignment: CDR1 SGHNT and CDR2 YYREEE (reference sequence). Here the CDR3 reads CASSVYRADTQYF. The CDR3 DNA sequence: TGTGCCAGCAGCGTTTACAGGGCAGATACGCAGTATTTT.

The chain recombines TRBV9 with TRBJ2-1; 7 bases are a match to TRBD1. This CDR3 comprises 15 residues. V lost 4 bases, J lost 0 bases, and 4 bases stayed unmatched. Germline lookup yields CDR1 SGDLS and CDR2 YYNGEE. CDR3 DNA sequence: TGTGCCAGCAGCAGAGGGACAGACTCCTACAATGAGCAGTTCTTC. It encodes CASSRGTDSYNEQFF. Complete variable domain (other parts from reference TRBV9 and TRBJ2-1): DSGVTQTPKHLITATGQRVTLRCSPRSGDLSVYWYQQSLDQGLQFLIQYYNGEERAKGNILERFSAQQFPDLHSELNLSSLELGDSALYFCASSRGTDSYNEQFFGPGTRLTVL.

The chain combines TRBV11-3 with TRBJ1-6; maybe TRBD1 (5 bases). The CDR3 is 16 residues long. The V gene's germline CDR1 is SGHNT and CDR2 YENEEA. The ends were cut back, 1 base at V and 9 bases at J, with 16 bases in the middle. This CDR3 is CASSLVNPAGGSPLHF. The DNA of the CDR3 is TGTGCCAGCAGCTTAGTCAACCCGGCGGGGGGTTCACCCCTCCACTTT.

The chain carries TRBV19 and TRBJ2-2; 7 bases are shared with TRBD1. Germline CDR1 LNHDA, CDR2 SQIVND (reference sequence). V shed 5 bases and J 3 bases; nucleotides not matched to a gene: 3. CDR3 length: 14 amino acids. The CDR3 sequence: CASSSQGYTGELFF. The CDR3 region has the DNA TGTGCCAGTAGTTCACAGGGGTACACCGGGGAGCTGTTTTTT.

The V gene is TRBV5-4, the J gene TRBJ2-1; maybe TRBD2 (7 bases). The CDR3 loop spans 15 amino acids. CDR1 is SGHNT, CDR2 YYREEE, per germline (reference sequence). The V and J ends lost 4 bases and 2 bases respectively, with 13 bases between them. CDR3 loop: CASSPAGAAYNEQFF. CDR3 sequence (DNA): TGTGCCAGCAGCCCTGCGGGGGCCGCCTACAATGAGCAGTTCTTC.

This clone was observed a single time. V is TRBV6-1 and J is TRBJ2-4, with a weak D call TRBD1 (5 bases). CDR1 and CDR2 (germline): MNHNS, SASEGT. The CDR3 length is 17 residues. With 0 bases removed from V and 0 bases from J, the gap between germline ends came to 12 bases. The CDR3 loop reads CASSEAGAKVAKNIQYF. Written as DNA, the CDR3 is TGTGCCAGCAGTGAAGCTGGGGCCAAGGTAGCCAAAAACATTCAGTACTTC.

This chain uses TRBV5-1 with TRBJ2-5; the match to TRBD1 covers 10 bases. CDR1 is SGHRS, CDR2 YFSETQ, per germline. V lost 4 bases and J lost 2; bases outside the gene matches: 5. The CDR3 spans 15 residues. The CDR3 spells CASSPGQGVQETQYF. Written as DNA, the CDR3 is TGCGCCAGCAGCCCCGGACAGGGGGTGCAAGAGACCCAGTACTTC.

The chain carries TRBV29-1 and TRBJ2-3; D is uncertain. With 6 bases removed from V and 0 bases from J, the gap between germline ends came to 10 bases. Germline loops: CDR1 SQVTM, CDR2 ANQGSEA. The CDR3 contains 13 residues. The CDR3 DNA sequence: TGCAGCGTGGAGTTTGGGAGCACAGATACGCAGTATTTT. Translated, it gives CSVEFGSTDTQYF.

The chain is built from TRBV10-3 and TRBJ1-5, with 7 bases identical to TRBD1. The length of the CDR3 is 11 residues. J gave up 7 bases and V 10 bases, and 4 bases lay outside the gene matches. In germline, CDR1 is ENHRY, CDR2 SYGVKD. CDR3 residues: CATGGGQPQHF. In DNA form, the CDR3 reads TGTGCCACGGGAGGGGGCCAGCCCCAGCATTTT.

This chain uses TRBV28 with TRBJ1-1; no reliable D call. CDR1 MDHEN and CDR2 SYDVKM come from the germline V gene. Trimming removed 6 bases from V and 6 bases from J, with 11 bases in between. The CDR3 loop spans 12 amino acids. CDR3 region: CASSLRGAEAFF. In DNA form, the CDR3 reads TGTGCCAGCAGCCTACGGGGAGCTGAAGCTTTCTTT.

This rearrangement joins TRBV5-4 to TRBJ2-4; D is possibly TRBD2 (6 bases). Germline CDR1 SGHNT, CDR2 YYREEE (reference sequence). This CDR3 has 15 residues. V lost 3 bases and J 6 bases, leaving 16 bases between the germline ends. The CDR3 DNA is TGTGCCAGCAGCTACCGGGACTCAGGCACAAACATTCAGTACTTC. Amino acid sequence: CASSYRDSGTNIQYF.

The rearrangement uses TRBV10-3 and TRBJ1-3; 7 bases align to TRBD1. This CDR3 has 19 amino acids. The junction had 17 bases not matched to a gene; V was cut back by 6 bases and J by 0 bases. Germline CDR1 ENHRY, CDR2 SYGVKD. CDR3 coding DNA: TGTGCCATCAGCGCTAGACAGGGCGCCACAGAAAACTCTGGAAACACCATATATTTT. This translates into CAISARQGATENSGNTIYF.

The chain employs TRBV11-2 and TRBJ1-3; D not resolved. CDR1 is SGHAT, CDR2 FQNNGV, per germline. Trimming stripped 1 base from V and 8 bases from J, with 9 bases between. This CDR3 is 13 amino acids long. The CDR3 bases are TGTGCCAGCAGCTTAGGTTATCGGGACACCATATATTTT. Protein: CASSLGYRDTIYF.

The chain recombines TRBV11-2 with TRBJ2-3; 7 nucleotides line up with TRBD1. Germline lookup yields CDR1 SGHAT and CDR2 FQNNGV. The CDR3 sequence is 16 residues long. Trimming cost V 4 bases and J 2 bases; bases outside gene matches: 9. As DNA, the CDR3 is TGTGCCAGCAGCTATAGGACAGGAGATTACACAGATACGCAGTATTTT. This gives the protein CASSYRTGDYTDTQYF.

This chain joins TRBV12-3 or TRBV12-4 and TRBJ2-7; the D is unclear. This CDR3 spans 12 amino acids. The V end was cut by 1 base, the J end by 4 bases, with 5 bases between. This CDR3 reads CASSLEAYEQYF. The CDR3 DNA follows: TGTGCCAGCAGTTTAGAAGCTTACGAGCAGTACTTC.